The present T cell receptor beta chain was sequenced within a study of T cell responses to AZD1222 COVID-19 vaccine. This CDR3 has 17 residues. Germline CDR1 is MDHEN and CDR2 is SYDVKM. The V end was cut by 3 bases, the J end by 0 bases, with 15 bases between. Only in-frame clones appear in the TCRdb table, and some are missing; sequencing was by immunoSEQ multiplex PCR. The repertoire holds 90,000 to 150,000 clones, with around 92% as singletons. The chain is built from TRBV28 and TRBJ1-5; weak D call: TRBD1 (5 bases). The clonotype originates from an adult who received the AZD1222 COVID-19 vaccine. The sample in question was peripheral blood, obtained 28 days after the second AZD1222 dose. The CDR3 loop is CASSLGRVYPSNQPQHF. CDR3 DNA sequence: TGTGCCAGCAGTTTGGGCAGGGTCTATCCTAGCAATCAGCCCCAGCATTTT.